This T cell receptor beta chain was captured by sequencing in a study of shared clonotypes between healthy human individuals. The overall study: Donors had three CD4 naive, three CD4 memory, two CD8 naive and one CD8 memory plate apiece.

In the naive CD8 group, cells lacked CD45RO and were positively selected for CCR7, so terminally differentiated effector memory CD45RA+ cells were left out. Germline lookup yields CDR1 MNHEY and CDR2 SMNVEV (reference sequence). The CDR3 runs to 13 residues. Trimming took off 3 bases at V and 6 bases at J, with 12 bases between the two ends. About this clone itself: Its antigen is unknown.

Study-wide results and limits: Sorted-subset sequencing, rarefaction showed, was incomplete despite large depth. Some naive CD4 clonotypes, about 5.5%, turned up in common across a few donors. Donors were few, which limited the genetic and exposure-history diversity represented.

Produced via immunoSEQ multiplex PCR; TCRdb's table is partial and in-frame only. Among around 1.9 million clones listed, 90% to 95% were seen once. This TCR derives from a man aged 18 to 35 in good health. Some clones in this sample may be carry-over from other donors' samples. Input material: naive CD8+ T cells from PBMCs. The chain employs TRBV27 and TRBJ2-7, with D unresolved. Here the CDR3 DNA reads TGTGCCAGCAGTTTTGGAGCGACGGCCGAGCAGTACTTC. Protein product: CASSFGATAEQYF.